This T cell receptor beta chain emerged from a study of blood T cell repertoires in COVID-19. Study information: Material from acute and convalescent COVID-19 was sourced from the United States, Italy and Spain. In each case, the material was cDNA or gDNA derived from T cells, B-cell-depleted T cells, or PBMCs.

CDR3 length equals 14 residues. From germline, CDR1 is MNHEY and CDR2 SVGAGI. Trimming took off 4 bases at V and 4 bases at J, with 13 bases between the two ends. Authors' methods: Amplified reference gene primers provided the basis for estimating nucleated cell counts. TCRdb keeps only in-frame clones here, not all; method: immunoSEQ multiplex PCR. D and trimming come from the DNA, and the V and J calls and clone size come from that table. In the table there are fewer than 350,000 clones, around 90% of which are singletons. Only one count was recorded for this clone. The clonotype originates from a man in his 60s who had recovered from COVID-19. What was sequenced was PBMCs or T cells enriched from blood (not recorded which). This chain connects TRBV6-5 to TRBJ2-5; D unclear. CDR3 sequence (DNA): TGTGCCAGCAGTTTCAGCGATGGCTTAGAGACCCAGTACTTC. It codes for CASSFSDGLETQYF.